The 11 T cell receptor beta chains presented below share a single source sample, sequenced in a study of blood T cell repertoires in COVID-19. TCRdb keeps only in-frame clones here, not all; method: immunoSEQ multiplex PCR. The table includes about 330,000 clones, approximately 87% detected once. Sample: PBMCs or T cells enriched from blood (not recorded which). Source of these receptors: a young woman who had recovered from COVID-19.

The chain uses TRBV15 and TRBJ1-6; no clear D. The CDR3 has 14 residues. Germline V lookup: CDR1 LNHNV, CDR2 YYDKDF (reference sequence). Trimming left V 0 bases short and J 5 bases short, with 5 bases between. CDR3 amino acids: CATSRDLNNSPLHF. CDR3 in DNA: TGTGCCACCAGCAGAGATCTAAATAATTCACCCCTCCACTTT.

V is TRBV5-1 and J is TRBJ1-1, with unresolved D. Trimming left V 0 bases short and J 4 bases short, with 10 bases between. The germline V gene encodes CDR1 SGHRS and CDR2 YFSETQ. This CDR3 comprises 14 residues. The CDR3 region has the DNA TGCGCCAGCAGCTTGGGGTCGACGGGCACTGAAGCTTTCTTT. The encoded protein is CASSLGSTGTEAFF. Supplemented by reference TRBV5-1 and TRBJ1-1, the full variable domain reads KAGVTQTPRYLIKTRGQQVTLSCSPISGHRSVSWYQQTPGQGLQFLFEYFSETQRNKGNFPGRFSGRQFSNSRSEMNVSTLELGDSALYLCASSLGSTGTEAFFGQGTRLTVV.

The CDR3 protein is CASSMTTGGNQPQHF. As DNA, the CDR3 is TGTGCCAGCAGCATGACGACAGGGGGTAATCAGCCCCAGCATTTT. This chain links TRBV11-2 with TRBJ1-5, with TRBD1 matching over 9 bases. The CDR3 contains 15 residues. Germline assignment: CDR1 SGHAT and CDR2 FQNNGV. The J segment lost 4 bases and the V segment lost 5 bases, leaving 6 bases of the junction unmatched.

The chain combines TRBV7-9 with TRBJ1-2; D gene uncertain. The length of the CDR3 is 13 residues. CDR1 and CDR2 from the germline V gene are SEHNR and FQNEAQ (reference sequence). Trimming took off 5 bases at V and 6 bases at J, with 13 bases between the two ends. CDR3 nucleotide sequence: TGTGCCAGCAGCCCCCGAGTGGAGAATGGCTACACCTTC. It encodes CASSPRVENGYTF.

This clone was observed once. This chain joins TRBV5-1 and TRBJ1-1; possibly TRBD1 for D (6 bases). The V end was cut by 0 bases, the J end by 3 bases, with 12 bases between. CDR3 size: 15 residues. In germline, CDR1 is SGHRS, CDR2 YFSETQ. The CDR3 bases are TGCGCCAGCAGCTTGGACAGGGACGAGTACACTGAAGCTTTCTTT. Protein: CASSLDRDEYTEAFF.

The chain is built from TRBV13 and TRBJ2-7; TRBD1 might be the D (5 bases). The CDR3 runs to 15 residues. The germline V gene has CDR1 PRHDT and CDR2 FYEKMQ (reference sequence). V gave up 5 bases and J gave up 6 bases, with 20 bases separating them. This CDR3 reads CASSAGSGRSGEQYF. CDR3 DNA sequence: TGTGCCAGCAGCGCCGGGTCAGGGCGGTCCGGCGAGCAGTACTTC.

The chain uses TRBV6-5 and TRBJ1-2, with 12 bases matching TRBD1. Germline CDR1 reads MNHEY; CDR2 reads SVGAGI. Trimming removed 6 bases from V and 8 bases from J; junction bases left unmatched: 10. The CDR3 runs to 15 residues. CDR3 sequence (DNA): TGTGCCAGCAGACGCTCCGGGACAGGGGGCGACGGCTACACCTTC. Its translation is CASRRSGTGGDGYTF.

V usage is TRBV30 and J usage is TRBJ1-4; D is unresolved. The CDR3 covers 14 residues. The germline V gene encodes CDR1 GTSNPN and CDR2 SVGIG (reference sequence). Trimming took 5 bases from V and 5 from J, leaving 15 bases between them. CDR3 DNA sequence: TGTGCCTGGGCCCCAGGATACACAAATGAAAAACTGTTTTTT. This translates into CAWAPGYTNEKLFF.

This chain joins TRBV9 and TRBJ1-3, with 10 positions matching TRBD1. Germline lookup yields CDR1 SGDLS and CDR2 YYNGEE. This CDR3 has 19 amino acids. Unmatched junction bases numbered 12, after V lost 3 bases and J lost 0 bases. The CDR3 nucleotides read TGTGCCAGCAGCGAGTACTCCGGGACAGGGGATTACTCTGGAAACACCATATATTTT. Its translation is CASSEYSGTGDYSGNTIYF.

This chain joins TRBV28 and TRBJ2-7; D possibly corresponds to TRBD1 (6 bases). The CDR3 has 12 amino acids. Germline values: CDR1 MDHEN, CDR2 SYDVKM. The V end lost 10 bases, the J end lost 5 bases, and 15 bases lay between the germline ends. The CDR3 nucleotides read TGTGCCACCCTGTCAGGGGTTAACGAGCAGTACTTC. Translating gives CATLSGVNEQYF.

DNA of the CDR3: TGTGCCAGCAGCTCGAGACTAGCGGGTTCGTTGAATGAGCAGTTCTTC. Encoded protein: CASSSRLAGSLNEQFF. V and J are TRBV5-4 and TRBJ2-1; 10 bases map to TRBD2. This CDR3 contains 16 residues. Per germline, CDR1 SGHNT and CDR2 YYREEE (reference sequence). After removal of 3 bases from V and 7 bases from J, the junction contained 10 bases not matched to a gene.